This T cell receptor beta chain is from a study of OX40 agonist ivuxolimab in advanced cancers. Describing the broader study: Ivuxolimab, which targeted the costimulatory receptor OX40 (CD134), was an agonistic, fully human IgG2 monoclonal antibody. The point of sequencing TCRbeta in the periphery was to test whether ivuxolimab changed TCR sequence diversity and drove clonal T-cell expansion. The monotherapy dose-escalation portion (N of about 52 patients) of the phase I ivuxolimab trial is reported in the paper. Intravenous ivuxolimab was administered to patients every 2 weeks at six dose levels: 0.01, 0.1, 0.3, 1.5, 3 and 10 mg/kg. In the dose-escalation cohort, roughly 80% of patients were male, and the mean age was approximately 64 years, with a range of about 20 to 79. Among the roughly 52 dose-escalation patients, around 19 had hepatocellular carcinoma, 15 melanoma, 9 renal cell carcinoma and 9 head and neck cancer. Prior anti-PD-1, anti-PD-L1 or anti-CTLA-4 therapy was permitted, and checkpoint inhibitors had been received by about 36% of dose-escalation patients. Partial responses occurred in three dose-escalation patients: two with cutaneous melanoma and one with hepatocellular carcinoma.

For sequencing of the TCRbeta CDR3 region, genomic DNA was extracted from the sorted cells. TCRbeta CDR3 regions were sequenced using the immunoSEQ Assay. TCRdb provides this immuneACCESS table in a form limited to in-frame rearrangements. Some clones are lacking; in checked studies, under half of them reflect an unresolved V gene, and why the rest are absent is not known. This sample lists fewer than 85,000 clones; roughly 84% were detected once. Roughly 0.7% of the sample is in the top ten clones. On the study overall, not on this receptor specifically: Low levels of normalized T-cell clonal expansion were also seen in some patients who did not respond. Which antigens the clonally expanded peripheral T cells were specific for was not determined. On average, CD8+ T cells showed more expanded clones than CD4+ T cells after ivuxolimab. At doses from 0.1 to 3.0 mg/kg, clonal expansion was seen in both CD4+ and CD8+ blood T cells between baseline and week 6. In the 0.1-3.0 mg/kg groups, partial responders had among the lowest normalized peripheral clonal expansion, particularly in CD8+ T cells.

Patients with autoimmune disease history or receiving systemic immunosuppression were excluded from the trial. In every dose cohort, peripheral blood was drawn for TCR sequencing at baseline, cycle 4 day 1, and cycle 7 day 1. Samples came from an open-label, multicenter, first-in-human phase I dose-escalation trial of ivuxolimab. Adults with locally advanced or metastatic head and neck squamous cell, hepatocellular, melanoma or renal cell carcinoma were enrolled in the trial. Before TCR sequencing, CD4+ and CD8+ T cells were separately sorted from peripheral blood. CDR1 and CDR2 are drawn from the germline V gene: SGHRS, YFSETQ. Trimming removed 4 bases from V and 2 bases from J, leaving 13 bases between the germline ends. The CDR3, cysteine through phenylalanine, is 14 amino acids long. Only the CDR3 DNA stays, 42 bases, in frame from base 1. To note about this clone: Its antigen target is currently unknown. It has no much larger one-base neighbor in the sample; base qualities were not kept.

The clonotype was recovered from an adult with an advanced solid tumor such as melanoma, head and neck, liver or kidney cancer. The sequence joins TRBV5-1 to TRBJ2-7, with TRBD2 perhaps the D gene, on 6 matching bases. This specimen consisted of CD4+ or CD8+ T cells sorted from blood, obtained in a trial of the OX40 agonist ivuxolimab. The CDR3 has the sequence CASSAGTPAYEQYF. The bases are TGCGCCAGCAGCGCCGGGACTCCCGCCTACGAGCAGTACTTC.